Below, 8 T cell receptor beta chains from the same sample are listed, as sequenced in a study of blood T cell repertoires in COVID-19. TCRdb keeps only in-frame clones here, not all; method: immunoSEQ multiplex PCR. The data contain about 43,000 clones, roughly 90% of them seen just once; the ten biggest clones take up roughly 9.2%. Sequencing used peripheral blood. The receptors derive from a human donor in a cohort sampled during active COVID-19.

The chain uses TRBV28 and TRBJ1-4, with 8 bases identical to TRBD1. Germline CDR1 MDHEN, CDR2 SYDVKM. The CDR3 runs 15 residues. The V and J ends lost 7 bases and 8 bases, in that order; junction bases with no gene match: 12. CDR3 sequence reads: CASTNRGGREEKLFF. The CDR3 nucleotides read TGTGCCAGCACCAACAGGGGGGGCCGGGAGGAAAAACTGTTTTTT.

The V call is TRBV14, the J call TRBJ1-6, with a weak D call TRBD1 (6 bases). The CDR3 is made up of 16 amino acids. In germline, CDR1 is SGHDN, CDR2 FVKESK. Trimming took 3 bases from V and 10 from J, leaving 19 bases between them. The CDR3 DNA is TGTGCCAGCAGCCAGACCGATCGGGGGGCTCGCTCACCCCTCCACTTT. Translation: CASSQTDRGARSPLHF. Full variable domain (outside the CDR3, taken from reference TRBV14 and TRBJ1-6): EAGVTQFPSHSVIEKGQTVTLRCDPISGHDNLYWYRRVMGKEIKFLLHFVKESKQDESGMPNNRFLAERTGGTYSTLKVQPAELEDSGVYFCASSQTDRGARSPLHFGNGTRLTVT.

This rearrangement joins TRBV20-1 to TRBJ1-5; weak D call: TRBD1 (6 bases). The germline V gene has CDR1 DFQATT and CDR2 SNEGSKA (reference sequence). V was shortened by 3 bases and J by 6 bases, with 9 bases between the two germline ends. This CDR3 has 12 residues. The CDR3 coding sequence is TGCAGTGCTAGTCAAGGGGGTCAGCCCCAGCATTTT. Translation gives CSASQGGQPQHF.

The chain is built from TRBV5-5 and TRBJ2-5; tentatively, D is TRBD1 (6 bases). The V end was cut by 4 bases, the J end by 2 bases, with 12 bases between. In germline, CDR1 is SGHKS, CDR2 YYEKEE (reference sequence). The CDR3 is 14 residues long. The CDR3 spells CASSRAGTQETQYF. For the CDR3, the DNA is TGTGCCAGCAGCCGCGCCGGGACACAAGAGACCCAGTACTTC.

This clone was picked up one time. The chain joins TRBV27 to TRBJ2-1, with TRBD1 identical over 7 bases. Germline V gene data show CDR1 as MNHEY and CDR2 as SMNVEV (reference sequence). V was clipped by 2 bases and J by 5 bases; unmatched bases: 6. The CDR3 is made up of 15 amino acids. CDR3 sequence: CASSLEGAANNEQFF. In DNA, the CDR3 is TGTGCCAGCAGTTTAGAGGGGGCAGCGAACAATGAGCAGTTCTTC.

Comments on this clone: As the CDR3 is not closed by the conserved phenylalanine or tryptophan, this likely results from a read error. The DNA is omitted, as the CDR3 cannot be located on it reliably, and the CDR3 follows TCRdb's listing. The chain uses TRBV5-1 and TRBJ2-7; the D call TRBD2 from the table was never checked on the DNA. The CDR3 sequence runs 9 residues, both termini included. CDR1 SGHRS and CDR2 YFSETQ come from the germline V gene. The CDR3 region is CAIDPPGGL.

This chain uses TRBV11-2 with TRBJ2-5; tentatively, D is TRBD2 (6 bases). This CDR3 has 16 amino acids. The germline V gene encodes CDR1 SGHAT and CDR2 FQNNGV. The V gene lost 6 bases and the J gene lost 5 bases, with 22 bases spanning the gap. The CDR3 bases are TGTGCCAGCAGTGCCGGGTGGGCGGGGCGGAGGGAGACCCAGTACTTC. Translating gives CASSAGWAGRRETQYF. The whole variable domain, remainder taken from reference TRBV11-2 and TRBJ2-5, is EAGVAQSPRYKIIEKRQSVAFWCNPISGHATLYWYQQILGQGPKLLIQFQNNGVVDDSQLPKDRFSAERLKGVDSTLKIQPAKLEDSAVYLCASSAGWAGRRETQYFGPGTRLLVL.

This chain connects TRBV11-3 to TRBJ2-7; possibly TRBD1 for D (6 bases). CDR3 length: 17 residues. V was shortened by 3 bases and J by 5 bases, with 23 bases between the two germline ends. Per germline, CDR1 SGHNT and CDR2 YENEEA. The CDR3 region has the DNA TGTGCCAGCAGCTTTCCCGGCAACAGGGCTCCCCTCAACGAGCAGTACTTC. This codes for CASSFPGNRAPLNEQYF.